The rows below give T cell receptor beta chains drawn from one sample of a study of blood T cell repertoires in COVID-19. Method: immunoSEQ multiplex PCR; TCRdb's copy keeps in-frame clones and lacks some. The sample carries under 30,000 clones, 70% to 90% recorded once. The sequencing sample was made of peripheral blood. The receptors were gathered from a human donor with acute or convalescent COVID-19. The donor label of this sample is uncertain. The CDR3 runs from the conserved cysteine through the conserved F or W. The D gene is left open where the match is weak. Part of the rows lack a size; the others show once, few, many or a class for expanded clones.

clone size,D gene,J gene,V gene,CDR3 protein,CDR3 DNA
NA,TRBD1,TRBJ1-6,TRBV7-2,CASSLASTGTVNSPLHF,TGTGCCAGCAGCTTAGCTTCTACCGGGACAGTTAATTCACCCCTCCACTTT
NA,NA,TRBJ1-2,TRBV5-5,CASRWDTGCCGYTF,TGTGCCAGCCGGTGGGATACAGGGTGTTGTGGCTACACCTTC
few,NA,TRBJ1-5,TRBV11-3,CASSLATSPQPQHF,TGTGCCAGCAGCTTAGCTACCTCGCCTCAGCCCCAGCATTTT
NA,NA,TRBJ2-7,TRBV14,CASSQYYEQYF,TGTGCCAGCAGCCAGTACTACGAGCAGTACTTC
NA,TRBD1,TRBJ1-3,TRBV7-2,CASSQQGLSGNTIYF,TGTGCCAGCAGCCAACAGGGGCTCTCTGGAAACACCATATATTTT
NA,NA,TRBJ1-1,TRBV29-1,CSVTQGGNTEAFF,TGCAGCGTTACTCAGGGAGGGAACACTGAAGCTTTCTTT
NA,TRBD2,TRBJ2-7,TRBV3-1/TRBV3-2,CASSSRGGTGHEQYF,TGTGCCAGCAGCTCTCGGGGGGGAACTGGGCACGAGCAGTACTTC
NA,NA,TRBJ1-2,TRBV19,CASSRRPGQNANYGYTF,TGTGCCAGTAGTAGAAGGCCTGGACAGAACGCTAACTATGGCTACACCTTC
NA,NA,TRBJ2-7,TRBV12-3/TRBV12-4,CASSQGGRGEQYF,TGTGCCAGCAGTCAGGGGGGTCGGGGGGAGCAGTACTTC
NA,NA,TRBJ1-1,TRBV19,CASTPHRAGVTEAFF,TGTGCCAGTACCCCCCACAGGGCTGGTGTCACTGAAGCTTTCTTT
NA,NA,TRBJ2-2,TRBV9,CASSQQGAGELFF,TGTGCCAGCAGCCAACAGGGCGCCGGGGAGCTGTTTTTT
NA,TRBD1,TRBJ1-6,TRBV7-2,CASSLAGRGSIGSPLHF,TGTGCCAGCAGCTTAGCGGGCAGGGGGTCGATAGGTTCACCCCTCCACTTT
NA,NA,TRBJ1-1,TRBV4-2,CASSPLRRDTEAFF,TGTGCCAGCAGCCCGTTAAGGAGAGACACTGAAGCTTTCTTT
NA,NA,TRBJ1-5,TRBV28,CASSLSLGVWQPQHF,TGTGCCAGCAGTTTGTCCCTAGGGGTCTGGCAGCCCCAGCATTTT
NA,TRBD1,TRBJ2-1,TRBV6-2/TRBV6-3,CASSARQGWTYNEQFF,TGTGCCAGCAGTGCTAGACAGGGCTGGACCTACAATGAGCAGTTCTTC
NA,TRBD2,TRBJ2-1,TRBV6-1,CASSEVFSQLAGGRNEQFF,TGTGCCAGCAGTGAAGTTTTCTCCCAACTAGCGGGAGGGCGTAATGAGCAGTTCTTC
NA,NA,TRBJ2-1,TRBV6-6,CASSHTGQTIQGEQFF,TGTGCCAGCAGTCATACCGGACAGACCATCCAGGGTGAGCAGTTCTTC
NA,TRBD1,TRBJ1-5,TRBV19,CASSIPGQGASAQHF,TGTGCCAGTAGTATACCGGGACAGGGGGCCTCGGCCCAGCATTTT
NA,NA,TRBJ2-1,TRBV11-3,CASSSRDSRRFF,TGTGCCAGCAGCTCTCGGGACTCTCGTAGGTTCTTC
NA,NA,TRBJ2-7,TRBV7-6,CASSPWQGEAYEQYF,TGTGCCAGCAGCCCTTGGCAGGGTGAAGCCTACGAGCAGTACTTC
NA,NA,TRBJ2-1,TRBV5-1,CASSPRTADSGREQFF,TGCGCCAGCAGCCCCCGGACAGCCGATTCCGGGCGTGAGCAGTTCTTC
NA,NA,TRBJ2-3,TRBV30,CASSSRAGADTQYF,TGTGCCTCCTCTTCGCGGGCCGGGGCAGATACGCAGTATTTT